This TCR beta chain was sequenced during a study of regulatory T cells in long-lasting Graves disease. Study-wide findings and caveats: Newly diagnosed patients had higher TCR diversity than persistent Graves' patients did. Sample size, which was small, may have reduced accuracy.

Time point here: newly diagnosed GD, antithyroid drugs for less than 3 months. PBMCs were the source of the RNA used for TCR sequencing. A peripheral blood sample, 7 to 9.5 milliliters in volume, was drawn into EDTA tubes. The TCR beta library used iRepertoire HTBI primers with Arm-PCR amplification of CDR3. TCRdb re-derived calls from the multiplex PCR reads in MiXCR, one entry per CDR3 protein. The table shows about 350,000 distinct CDR3 sequences, with over 15% occurring only once. This clonotype was seen many times. Its antigen is as yet unknown. The V gene's germline CDR1 is KGHSH and CDR2 LQKENI. This CDR3 has 11 residues. V shed 5 bases and J shed 9 bases, with 8 bases lying between them. These same data were also listed under a study on T cells in Graves' hyperthyroidism and ophthalmopathy. That study adds: Diagnosis relied on clinical symptoms, serum thyroxine and TRAb, thyroid ultrasound and orbital computed tomography.

The TCR was taken from a man between 40 and 49 years old with Graves disease. The sequencing here drew on peripheral blood mononuclear cells (PBMCs), taken at new diagnosis, from a patient treated with antithyroid drugs. The J gene is TRBJ2-1, the V gene TRBV18; no reliable D call. This CDR3 reads CASSIIGEQFF. CDR3 nucleotides: TGTGCCAGCTCAATTATCGGTGAGCAGTTCTTC.